This is a list of T cell receptor beta chains from one sample in a study of control samples from healthy donors and cancer patients. TCRdb's copy holds only in-frame clones and misses some; the assay was immunoSEQ multiplex PCR. The data contain some 74,000 clones, less than 95% of them seen just once; the ten biggest clones take up approximately 3%. The specimen was blood. The receptors here all came from a woman aged 25 to 39 in good health. Each CDR3 is given with its conserved first and last residue. Each record gives: J gene, clone size, D gene, V gene, CDR3 protein, CDR3 DNA. The D gene is left open where the match is weak. Only part of the rows carry a size: once, few, many, or a class if the clone is expanded.

J gene: TRBJ2-1; clone size: -; D gene: -; V gene: TRBV3-1/TRBV3-2; CDR3 protein: CASSLRRDSGTGIHEQFF; CDR3 DNA: TGTGCCAGCAGCCTCCGAAGGGATAGCGGGACAGGGATCCATGAGCAGTTCTTC
J gene: TRBJ2-2; clone size: -; D gene: -; V gene: TRBV9; CDR3 protein: CASSVVSNTGELFF; CDR3 DNA: TGTGCCAGCAGCGTTGTATCGAACACCGGGGAGCTGTTTTTT
J gene: TRBJ1-1; clone size: -; D gene: -; V gene: TRBV6-5; CDR3 protein: CATRGLMNTEAFF; CDR3 DNA: TGTGCCACTAGGGGACTCATGAACACTGAAGCTTTCTTT
J gene: TRBJ2-7; clone size: -; D gene: TRBD1; V gene: TRBV15; CDR3 protein: CATSGDRGYEQYF; CDR3 DNA: TGTGCCACCAGCGGCGACAGGGGCTACGAGCAGTACTTC
J gene: TRBJ2-2; clone size: -; D gene: -; V gene: TRBV5-1; CDR3 protein: CASSTSTGANTGELFF; CDR3 DNA: TGCGCCAGCAGCACCTCGACAGGAGCGAACACCGGGGAGCTGTTTTTT
J gene: TRBJ1-1; clone size: -; D gene: -; V gene: TRBV28; CDR3 protein: CASSFLIDTEAFF; CDR3 DNA: TGTGCCAGCAGTTTCCTGATCGACACTGAAGCTTTCTTT
J gene: TRBJ1-2; clone size: medium-sized; D gene: -; V gene: TRBV27; CDR3 protein: CASSPTLAGGYTF; CDR3 DNA: TGTGCCAGCAGCCCTACATTGGCCGGTGGCTACACCTTC
J gene: TRBJ1-5; clone size: -; D gene: -; V gene: TRBV5-6; CDR3 protein: CASSLAGRVVQPQHF; CDR3 DNA: TGTGCCAGCAGCTTGGCCGGCAGGGTCGTTCAGCCCCAGCATTTT
J gene: TRBJ2-5; clone size: -; D gene: -; V gene: TRBV3-1/TRBV3-2; CDR3 protein: CASSLGGFQETQYF; CDR3 DNA: TGTGCCAGCAGCCTCGGCGGGTTCCAAGAGACCCAGTACTTC
J gene: TRBJ1-6; clone size: -; D gene: -; V gene: TRBV27; CDR3 protein: CASSFQGTNSPLHF; CDR3 DNA: TGTGCCAGCAGTTTCCAGGGGACTAATTCACCCCTCCACTTT
J gene: TRBJ1-1; clone size: -; D gene: -; V gene: TRBV5-8; CDR3 protein: CASSLGGGTEAFF; CDR3 DNA: TGTGCCAGCAGCTTGGGAGGGGGCACTGAAGCTTTCTTT
J gene: TRBJ2-7; clone size: -; D gene: -; V gene: TRBV29-1; CDR3 protein: CSGGFMSGEQYF; CDR3 DNA: TGCAGCGGAGGGTTCATGTCAGGCGAGCAGTACTTC
J gene: TRBJ1-1; clone size: -; D gene: -; V gene: TRBV6-6; CDR3 protein: CAITRTMNTEAFF; CDR3 DNA: TGTGCCATTACCAGGACTATGAACACTGAAGCTTTCTTT
J gene: TRBJ1-5; clone size: -; D gene: -; V gene: TRBV30; CDR3 protein: CAWRGGVGQPQHF; CDR3 DNA: TGTGCCTGGAGGGGGGGTGTCGGTCAGCCCCAGCATTTT
J gene: TRBJ1-3; clone size: -; D gene: -; V gene: TRBV10-1; CDR3 protein: CASSRGEEGNTIYF; CDR3 DNA: TGCGCCAGCAGTCGGGGAGAAGAAGGAAACACCATATATTTT
J gene: TRBJ1-2; clone size: -; D gene: -; V gene: TRBV6-1; CDR3 protein: CASSEGPGQNYGYTF; CDR3 DNA: TGTGCCAGCAGTGAAGGACCGGGGCAGAACTATGGCTACACCTTC
J gene: TRBJ2-5; clone size: -; D gene: -; V gene: TRBV5-4; CDR3 protein: CASSLEQTQETQYF; CDR3 DNA: TGTGCCAGCAGCTTGGAACAGACCCAAGAGACCCAGTACTTC
J gene: TRBJ1-5; clone size: -; D gene: -; V gene: TRBV27; CDR3 protein: CASSSRPLSGNQPQHF; CDR3 DNA: TGTGCCAGCAGTTCCCGACCCCTTTCGGGCAATCAGCCCCAGCATTTT
J gene: TRBJ2-5; clone size: -; D gene: -; V gene: TRBV5-1; CDR3 protein: CASSWGSGQETQYF; CDR3 DNA: TGCGCCAGCAGCTGGGGATCGGGGCAGGAGACCCAGTACTTC
J gene: TRBJ1-1; clone size: -; D gene: -; V gene: TRBV4-1; CDR3 protein: CASSHDGTSSNTEAFF; CDR3 DNA: TGCGCCAGCAGCCATGATGGGACGTCTTCGAACACTGAAGCTTTCTTT
J gene: TRBJ1-2; clone size: -; D gene: TRBD1; V gene: TRBV6-5; CDR3 protein: CASRETGGGYTF; CDR3 DNA: TGTGCCAGCAGGGAGACAGGGGGTGGCTACACCTTC
J gene: TRBJ2-4; clone size: -; D gene: -; V gene: TRBV19; CDR3 protein: CASSIRERNDIQYF; CDR3 DNA: TGTGCCAGTAGTATTAGAGAGAGGAACGACATTCAGTACTTC
J gene: TRBJ2-1; clone size: -; D gene: TRBD2; V gene: TRBV9; CDR3 protein: CASSGGGDYNEQFF; CDR3 DNA: TGTGCCAGCAGTGGGGGAGGGGACTACAATGAGCAGTTCTTC
J gene: TRBJ1-5; clone size: -; D gene: -; V gene: TRBV3-1/TRBV3-2; CDR3 protein: CASSDGTTSNQPQHF; CDR3 DNA: TGTGCCAGCAGCGACGGGACAACGAGCAATCAGCCCCAGCATTTT
J gene: TRBJ1-4; clone size: -; D gene: TRBD1; V gene: TRBV2; CDR3 protein: CASSGQGQGNEKLFF; CDR3 DNA: TGTGCCAGCAGTGGCCAGGGACAGGGGAACGAAAAACTGTTTTTT
J gene: TRBJ1-3; clone size: -; D gene: TRBD1; V gene: TRBV18; CDR3 protein: CASSTDRGFGNTIYF; CDR3 DNA: TGTGCCAGCTCGACGGACAGGGGGTTTGGAAACACCATATATTTT
J gene: TRBJ1-6; clone size: -; D gene: -; V gene: TRBV7-3; CDR3 protein: CASSPSDRTLNLHF; CDR3 DNA: TGTGCCAGCAGCCCGTCCGACAGGACTCTTAACCTCCACTTT
J gene: TRBJ1-2; clone size: -; D gene: -; V gene: TRBV27; CDR3 protein: CASSPRGAYGYTF; CDR3 DNA: TGTGCCAGCAGTCCCAGGGGTGCCTATGGCTACACCTTC
J gene: TRBJ1-2; clone size: -; D gene: TRBD1; V gene: TRBV6-5; CDR3 protein: CASRGRDRRVAGYTF; CDR3 DNA: TGTGCCAGCAGAGGACGGGACAGGCGTGTTGCTGGCTACACCTTC
J gene: TRBJ1-3; clone size: -; D gene: TRBD1; V gene: TRBV10-1; CDR3 protein: CASGQGTDENTIYF; CDR3 DNA: TGCGCCAGCGGACAAGGGACAGACGAAAACACCATATATTTT
J gene: TRBJ1-2; clone size: -; D gene: -; V gene: TRBV3-1/TRBV3-2; CDR3 protein: CASSQEQVNYGYTF; CDR3 DNA: TGTGCCAGCAGCCAAGAACAGGTTAACTATGGCTACACCTTC
J gene: TRBJ1-1; clone size: -; D gene: TRBD1; V gene: TRBV11-2; CDR3 protein: CASSLDRVVAEAFF; CDR3 DNA: TGTGCCAGCAGCTTGGACAGGGTGGTCGCTGAAGCTTTCTTT
J gene: TRBJ1-1; clone size: once; D gene: -; V gene: TRBV11-3; CDR3 protein: CASSLSSPSGPGRNTEAFF; CDR3 DNA: TGTGCCAGCAGCTTATCCTCCCCTTCCGGACCGGGTAGGAACACTGAAGCTTTCTTT
J gene: TRBJ1-1; clone size: -; D gene: -; V gene: TRBV6-1; CDR3 protein: CASSEAFAGHTEAFF; CDR3 DNA: TGTGCCAGCAGTGAAGCGTTCGCAGGGCACACTGAAGCTTTCTTT
J gene: TRBJ2-7; clone size: once; D gene: TRBD1; V gene: TRBV7-9; CDR3 protein: CASSFGTGEQYF; CDR3 DNA: TGTGCCAGCAGCTTCGGGACAGGGGAGCAGTACTTC
J gene: TRBJ1-2; clone size: -; D gene: -; V gene: TRBV14; CDR3 protein: CASSQKGVIGYTF; CDR3 DNA: TGTGCCAGCAGCCAAAAGGGGGTAATCGGCTACACCTTC
J gene: TRBJ2-3; clone size: -; D gene: -; V gene: TRBV24-1; CDR3 protein: CATSDLNRDEDTQYF; CDR3 DNA: TGTGCCACCAGTGATTTAAACAGGGATGAAGATACGCAGTATTTT
J gene: TRBJ2-1; clone size: -; D gene: -; V gene: TRBV19; CDR3 protein: CASSIRGNNEQFF; CDR3 DNA: TGTGCCAGTAGTATCCGGGGCAACAATGAGCAGTTCTTC
J gene: TRBJ2-5; clone size: -; D gene: TRBD2; V gene: TRBV3-1/TRBV3-2; CDR3 protein: CASSHTSGGRSRETQYF; CDR3 DNA: TGTGCCAGCAGTCACACTAGCGGGGGGCGGTCCAGGGAGACCCAGTACTTC
J gene: TRBJ2-1; clone size: -; D gene: TRBD2; V gene: TRBV25-1; CDR3 protein: CASSAPGGPYNEQFF; CDR3 DNA: TGTGCCAGCAGTGCCCCGGGGGGGCCCTACAATGAGCAGTTCTTC
J gene: TRBJ2-1; clone size: -; D gene: TRBD2; V gene: TRBV10-3; CDR3 protein: CAISGPSGGYNEQFF; CDR3 DNA: TGTGCCATCAGTGGCCCCAGCGGGGGGTACAATGAGCAGTTCTTC
J gene: TRBJ2-1; clone size: -; D gene: TRBD2; V gene: TRBV14; CDR3 protein: CASSQDYLGWASGGAGNEQFF; CDR3 DNA: TGTGCCAGCAGCCAAGATTATTTGGGTTGGGCTAGCGGGGGGGCCGGGAATGAGCAGTTCTTC
J gene: TRBJ2-5; clone size: -; D gene: -; V gene: TRBV9; CDR3 protein: CASSYGTNNQETQYF; CDR3 DNA: TGTGCCAGCAGCTACGGGACAAACAATCAAGAGACCCAGTACTTC
J gene: TRBJ2-2; clone size: few; D gene: TRBD2; V gene: TRBV6-1; CDR3 protein: CASSEGLAENTGELFF; CDR3 DNA: TGTGCCAGCAGTGAAGGACTAGCGGAAAACACCGGGGAGCTGTTTTTT
J gene: TRBJ1-5; clone size: -; D gene: -; V gene: TRBV27; CDR3 protein: CASSLQGSGQPQHF; CDR3 DNA: TGTGCCAGCAGTCTTCAGGGGAGTGGACAGCCCCAGCATTTT
J gene: TRBJ2-2; clone size: once; D gene: -; V gene: TRBV18; CDR3 protein: CASSLQLDSGELFF; CDR3 DNA: TGTGCCAGCTCACTGCAGTTAGATTCCGGGGAGCTGTTTTTT
J gene: TRBJ2-2; clone size: -; D gene: -; V gene: TRBV3-1/TRBV3-2; CDR3 protein: CASSRDPSTGELFF; CDR3 DNA: TGTGCCAGCAGCCGGGACCCGAGCACCGGGGAGCTGTTTTTT
J gene: TRBJ2-6; clone size: -; D gene: -; V gene: TRBV5-5; CDR3 protein: CASSFYRHSGANVLTF; CDR3 DNA: TGTGCCAGCAGCTTCTACAGACACTCTGGGGCCAACGTCCTGACTTTC